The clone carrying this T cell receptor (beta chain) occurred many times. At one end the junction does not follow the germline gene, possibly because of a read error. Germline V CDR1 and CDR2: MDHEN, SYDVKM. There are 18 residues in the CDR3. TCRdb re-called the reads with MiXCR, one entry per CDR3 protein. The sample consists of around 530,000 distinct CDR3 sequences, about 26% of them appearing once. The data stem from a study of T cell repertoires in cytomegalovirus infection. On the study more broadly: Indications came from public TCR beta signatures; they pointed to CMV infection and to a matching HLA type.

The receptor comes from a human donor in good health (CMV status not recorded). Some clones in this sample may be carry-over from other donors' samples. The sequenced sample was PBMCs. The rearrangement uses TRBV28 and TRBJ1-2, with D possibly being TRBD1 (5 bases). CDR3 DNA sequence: TGTGCCAGCGGTTTTTTTCCCCTAGGGGCCGGCACTAACTATGGCTACACCTTC. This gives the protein CASGFFPLGAGTNYGYTF.